The 14 T cell receptor beta chains given below trace back to one sample, sequenced in a study of PD-1 blockade in classical Hodgkin lymphoma. All the patients suffered relapse after autologous stem cell transplantation, and brentuximab vedotin exposure differed. TCRdb's table, derived via immunoSEQ multiplex PCR, lists solely in-frame clones and lacks some. Here the sample spans about 110,000 clones, 70% to 90% being singletons. This sample comprised peripheral blood mononuclear cells (PBMCs), obtained before the second cycle of nivolumab. These receptors originate from a human donor with classical Hodgkin lymphoma.

This sequence joins TRBV28 and TRBJ2-7, with D possibly matching TRBD1 (6 bases). Germline CDR1 and CDR2: MDHEN and SYDVKM. V lost 1 base and J lost 6, with 13 bases in between. The CDR3 covers 14 residues. The CDR3 DNA reads TGTGCCAGCAGTTTATCCGAGGGGGAAGGCGAGCAGTACTTC. Amino acids: CASSLSEGEGEQYF.

V and J are TRBV7-8 and TRBJ1-2, with D maybe TRBD1 (6 bases). CDR3 length: 15 amino acids. Germline V gene sequence: CDR1 SGHVS, CDR2 FQNEAQ. V was shortened by 5 bases and J by 6 bases, with 19 bases between the two germline ends. The CDR3 spells CASSPDPGAGHGYTF. The CDR3 DNA follows: TGTGCCAGCAGCCCAGACCCGGGGGCGGGTCATGGCTACACCTTC.

This chain connects TRBV28 to TRBJ2-3, with 13 bases lining up with TRBD2. CDR1 is MDHEN, CDR2 SYDVKM, per germline. With 5 bases clipped from V and 7 bases from J, the junction kept 6 bases outside the gene matches. The CDR3 extends over 15 amino acids. CDR3 sequence: CASSPGLAGSYTQYF. CDR3 bases: TGTGCCAGCAGTCCGGGACTAGCGGGATCTTATACGCAGTATTTT.

The chain uses TRBV2 and TRBJ2-1; no firm D call. CDR3 size: 16 residues. In germline, CDR1 is SNHLY, CDR2 FYNNEI. The ends were cut back, 0 bases at V and 5 bases at J, with 14 bases in the middle. DNA for the CDR3: TGTGCCAGCAGTGAAGCGCCTTTTCGAACAGACAATGAGCAGTTCTTC. Translation: CASSEAPFRTDNEQFF.

This sequence joins TRBV30 and TRBJ2-1, with 12 positions matching TRBD2. Germline assignment: CDR1 GTSNPN and CDR2 SVGIG (reference sequence). The length of the CDR3 is 21 residues. With V trimmed by 1 base and J by 5 bases, 21 bases remained unmatched. Here the CDR3 reads CAWSAGWTSGNARRPHNEQFF. CDR3 DNA sequence: TGTGCCTGGAGTGCGGGTTGGACTAGCGGGAACGCTCGACGGCCCCACAATGAGCAGTTCTTC. Based on the CDR3 plus reference TRBV30 and TRBJ2-1, the full variable domain is SQTIHQWPATLVQPVGSPLSLECTVEGTSNPNLYWYRQAAGRGLQLLFYSVGIGQISSEVPQNLSASRPQDRQFILSSKKLLLSDSGFYLCAWSAGWTSGNARRPHNEQFFGPGTRLTVL.

The chain links TRBV6-6 to TRBJ1-5, with TRBD1 matching over 7 bases. V gave up 4 bases and J gave up 0 bases; unmatched junction bases: 3. The V gene's germline CDR1 is MNHNY and CDR2 SVGAGI (reference sequence). This CDR3 spans 15 amino acids. The CDR3 DNA reads as TGTGCCAGCAGTTGGGGACAGACTAGCAATCAGCCCCAGCATTTT. Protein product: CASSWGQTSNQPQHF.

J is TRBJ2-5 and V is TRBV4-1; TRBD1 aligns across 8 bases. CDR1 and CDR2 from the germline V gene are MGHRA and YSYEKL. The V segment lost 4 bases and the J segment 1 base; nucleotides outside the gene matches: 8. The CDR3 runs to 16 residues. The CDR3, as DNA: TGCGCCAGCAGCCGAAACGGACAGGGATTCCAAGAGACCCAGTACTTC. Translation: CASSRNGQGFQETQYF.

The DNA of the CDR3 is TGTGCCAGCAGCTTAGCGGATGAGCAGTTCTTC. Translating it yields CASSLADEQFF. V gene TRBV7-2 combines with J gene TRBJ2-1; D unresolved. Germline assignment: CDR1 SGHTA and CDR2 FQGNSA. The CDR3 has 11 residues. With 0 bases removed from V and 8 bases from J, the gap between germline ends came to 2 bases.

The V gene is TRBV10-3, the J gene TRBJ2-2, with TRBD2 as a possible D gene (7 bases). This CDR3 spans 17 amino acids. Per the germline V gene, CDR1 is ENHRY and CDR2 is SYGVKD. Trimming removed 4 bases from V and 1 base from J, with 16 bases in between. CDR3 coding DNA: TGTGCCATCAGTGGCCAGCAGGGGAGGGTGAACACCGGGGAGCTGTTTTTT. Its translation is CAISGQQGRVNTGELFF.

The J gene is TRBJ1-5, the V gene TRBV25-1; no reliable D call. In germline, CDR1 is MGHDK, CDR2 SYGVNS. V dropped 2 bases and J dropped 4 bases, with 9 bases sitting between them. The CDR3 spans 14 residues. The CDR3 sequence: CASSEAVLNQPQHF. Written as DNA, the CDR3 is TGTGCCAGCAGTGAAGCAGTATTGAATCAGCCCCAGCATTTT.

The chain couples TRBV5-6 to TRBJ2-2, with 7 bases lining up with TRBD1. Germline CDR1 and CDR2: SGHDT and YYEEEE. The J segment lost 6 bases and the V segment lost 3 bases, leaving 8 bases of the junction unmatched. The CDR3 contains 15 residues. The chain's CDR3 is CASSSIDRAPGELFF. The CDR3 coding sequence is TGTGCCAGCAGCTCAATCGACAGGGCGCCCGGGGAGCTGTTTTTT.

V and J are TRBV4-1 and TRBJ2-5, with D perhaps matching TRBD1 (5 bases). Germline-derived CDR1 and CDR2 are MGHRA and YSYEKL. Trimming took off 3 bases at V and 5 bases at J, with 16 bases between the two ends. The CDR3 contains 15 residues. The CDR3 protein is CASSQGGHRIETQYF. CDR3 nucleotides: TGCGCCAGCAGCCAGGGCGGACATCGGATCGAGACCCAGTACTTC.

This sequence joins TRBV10-3 and TRBJ1-1; the D gene is possibly TRBD1 (5 bases). With 4 bases removed from V and 1 base from J, the gap between germline ends came to 10 bases. The germline gives CDR1 ENHRY, CDR2 SYGVKD. The CDR3 consists of 14 residues. CDR3 sequence (DNA): TGTGCCATCAGTGGAGGGACGGGGAACACTGAAGCTTTCTTT. Its protein product is CAISGGTGNTEAFF.

This clone is a singleton in its sample. The chain combines TRBV9 with TRBJ2-7, with TRBD1 matching over 8 bases. Germline V gives CDR1 SGDLS, CDR2 YYNGEE. Trimming at V came to 3 bases and at J to 2 bases, leaving 10 bases not matched to a gene. CDR3 size: 16 residues. The CDR3: CASSALPGQATYEQYF. The CDR3 DNA sequence: TGTGCCAGCAGCGCCTTACCGGGACAGGCGACCTACGAGCAGTACTTC.